This entry concerns a single T cell receptor (beta chain). This sample is drawn from a study of blood T cell repertoires in COVID-19. Original data processing: The assay estimated nucleated cells by amplifying reference gene primers. Clones were sequenced by immunoSEQ multiplex PCR, and TCRdb holds only the in-frame ones, with some missing. Clonal size and the V and J genes are those of that table, whereas D and trimming came from the DNA. The sample consists of some 150,000 clones, around 90% of them appearing once. The CDR3 length is 15 residues. In germline, CDR1 is SGHRS, CDR2 YFSETQ. Trimming took off 0 bases at V and 1 base at J, with 8 bases between the two ends.

The rearrangement uses TRBV5-1 and TRBJ2-1; tentatively, D is TRBD2 (5 bases). Sequenced: peripheral blood. The sequence was collected from a woman at least 80 years old with acute or convalescent COVID-19. CDR3 in DNA: TGCGCCAGCAGCTTGGGGGTAGCGTCCTACAATGAGCAGTTCTTC. This codes for CASSLGVASYNEQFF. Drawing the rest from reference TRBV5-1 and TRBJ2-1, the complete variable domain is KAGVTQTPRYLIKTRGQQVTLSCSPISGHRSVSWYQQTPGQGLQFLFEYFSETQRNKGNFPGRFSGRQFSNSRSEMNVSTLELGDSALYLCASSLGVASYNEQFFGPGTRLTVL.